A selection of T cell receptor beta chains follows, all from one sample in a study of blood T cell repertoires in COVID-19. Using immunoSEQ multiplex PCR, the repertoire was profiled, and TCRdb retains in-frame clones only, with some absent. Seen here are some 130,000 clones, about 88% observed once, and the top ten hold about 2.3%. The sequencing input was PBMCs or T cells enriched from blood (not recorded which). All receptors derive from a woman in her forties or fifties who had recovered from COVID-19. Both conserved end residues are part of each CDR3.

cdr3_length,j_call,v_call,cdr3_aa
15,TRBJ1-2,TRBV2,CASMVEGPKTYGYTF
15,TRBJ2-2,TRBV5-1,CASSLGGQGGGELFF
13,TRBJ2-1,TRBV4-2,CASSQPLGNEQFF
16,TRBJ1-5,TRBV6-5,CASSYSGGSSNQPQHF
14,TRBJ1-1,TRBV3-1/TRBV3-2,CASSRGTGGTEAFF
16,TRBJ2-5,TRBV3-1/TRBV3-2,CASSQGGGFYQETQYF
15,TRBJ1-6,TRBV7-2,CASSFTQITGSPLHF
16,TRBJ2-2,TRBV9,CASSPPGQGNTGELFF
15,TRBJ1-5,TRBV10-1,CASSGQGAGNQPQHF
14,TRBJ1-1,TRBV27,CASSTDRGNTEAFF
15,TRBJ2-3,TRBV10-1,CASSVASGSADTQYF
15,TRBJ2-1,TRBV10-3,CAISLGLAGTNEQFF
14,TRBJ1-3,TRBV5-4,CATQTRAAGNTIYF
18,TRBJ2-2,TRBV5-1,CASSLVGPRGGDTGELFF
13,TRBJ2-7,TRBV7-9,CASSDAVGLVQYF
16,TRBJ2-7,TRBV4-1,CASSQVMRGSSYEQYF
15,TRBJ1-1,TRBV5-1,CASSINPGQGTEAFF
17,TRBJ1-4,TRBV10-3,CAISRTGVGATNEKLFF
15,TRBJ2-7,TRBV10-1,CASSDGQKSSYEQYF
13,TRBJ2-7,TRBV3-1/TRBV3-2,CASRSGGSYEQYF
16,TRBJ2-2,TRBV9,CASTSLGQGNTGELFF
14,TRBJ1-4,TRBV10-3,CAISERGSNEKLFF
12,TRBJ2-7,TRBV3-1/TRBV3-2,CASSPVRGEQYF
15,TRBJ2-5,TRBV5-1,CASRSGGARGETQYF
15,TRBJ2-2,TRBV9,CASSPRTGSTGELFF
14,TRBJ2-1,TRBV6-4,CASSPGQGYNEQFF
13,TRBJ2-3,TRBV27,CASSLGPWDTQYF
13,TRBJ1-4,TRBV6-6,CASTQGAEEKLFF
13,TRBJ2-7,TRBV2,CASSLTHSYEQYF
18,TRBJ2-3,TRBV3-1/TRBV3-2,CASSPGLAGGDPTDTQYF
16,TRBJ1-5,TRBV25-1,CASRPEGRSGNQPQHF
12,TRBJ1-3,TRBV29-1,CSVTGVGNTIYF
15,TRBJ1-1,TRBV4-3,CASGWGRNSLTEAFF
12,TRBJ1-2,TRBV19,CASSDGGYGYTF
15,TRBJ1-1,TRBV18,CASSRSGQLNTEAFF
16,TRBJ1-2,TRBV5-4,CASSLWLQALLRGYTF
16,TRBJ1-4,TRBV27,CASSRPTGSPNEKLFF
14,TRBJ2-7,TRBV30,CASDRSRASYEQYF
13,TRBJ1-1,TRBV9,CASSVAGDTEAFF
11,TRBJ2-1,TRBV6-5,CASRRGGEQFF
16,TRBJ2-1,TRBV15,CATSRGTSGGNNEQFF
14,TRBJ1-1,TRBV5-1,CASSLDGVNTEAFF
16,TRBJ1-1,TRBV6-5,CASSYLRGSASTEAFF
17,TRBJ1-4,TRBV2,CASSEARLQGASEKLFF
15,TRBJ2-7,TRBV4-2,CASSQATGPNYEQYF
15,TRBJ2-2,TRBV3-1/TRBV3-2,CASRNRGEGTGELFF
13,TRBJ2-3,TRBV29-1,CSVEKTSTDTQYF
10,TRBJ2-1,TRBV29-1,CSVQGVEQFF
15,TRBJ2-2,TRBV7-2,CASSLTFRDSGELFF
15,TRBJ1-5,TRBV18,CASSPSEGGNQPQHF
13,TRBJ2-3,TRBV27,CASSVTGGDTQYF
15,TRBJ2-1,TRBV5-1,CASSFRGQGGNEQFF
15,TRBJ1-5,TRBV19,CASSPRGVRGQPQHF
14,TRBJ2-7,TRBV18,CASSEDRASYEQYF
13,TRBJ1-1,TRBV6-5,CASSYDRDTEAFF
15,TRBJ2-1,TRBV4-1,CASSHQIDRGNEQFF
14,TRBJ2-2,TRBV19,CASRGQGQNGELFF
15,TRBJ2-5,TRBV19,CASSPGTGVGETQYF
12,TRBJ1-4,TRBV12-3/TRBV12-4,CASRQGSGKLFF
15,TRBJ2-3,TRBV4-1,CASSQENRGADTQYF